This TCR beta chain comes out of a study of CD8+ T cells in alopecia areata (dated by TCRdb to 2016 to 2019). Broadly, across the study: The treated patients took part in an open-label pilot trial in which moderate-to-severe alopecia areata was treated with oral tofacitinib at 5 to 10 mg twice daily. Patients received tofacitinib for 6 to 18 months and were then followed off drug for 6 months to check for delayed response and recurrence. To study T cell clonal expansion in alopecia areata, the researchers applied high-throughput TCRbeta sequencing to both the C3H/HeJ mouse model and human patients. Scalp tissue and sorted CD4+ and CD8+ peripheral blood T cells from patchy and totalis/universalis alopecia areata patients and from healthy controls were covered by human TCRbeta sequencing. Biopsies were taken from tofacitinib-treated patients at baseline and at 4 and 24 weeks of treatment, and a later scalp biopsy was taken in several of the tofacitinib-treated patients. Clonality in the scalp was compared among normal scalp (n=4), patchy alopecia areata scalp (n=8), and alopecia totalis/universalis scalp (n=8). The RNA source kit depended on sample type: the PAXgene miRNA kit for fixed scalp, the miRNeasy kit for PBMCs, and the RNeasy kit for mouse skin. immunoSEQ multiplex PCR using 35 Vbeta forward primers and 13 Jbeta reverse primers was used to amplify TCRbeta CDR3 regions.

Library method: the immunoSEQ multiplex PCR assay. RNA was extracted from all samples and reverse transcribed into cDNA, which served as template for TCR sequencing. First-strand cDNA was synthesized with SuperScript III using a 2:1 mix of oligo-dT and random hexamers. A synthetic immune receptor repertoire was used to assess amplification bias, and residual bias was removed computationally. Concerning the study's data processing: Raw reads were preprocessed to remove errors, and CDR3 was defined according to IMGT conventions as the region from the conserved cysteine to phenylalanine. To get clonality, Shannon entropy was normalized by log2 of the number of productive unique TCRs and the result was subtracted from 1. Whether each scalp clone was CD4 or CD8 was inferred by checking scalp TCRbeta sequences against the CD4 and CD8 repertoires from sorted blood. In TCRdb, the immuneACCESS table is reduced to in-frame sequences with V and J assigned. These tables do not hold every clone; where another copy was compared, an unresolved V gene accounts for under half, and the others remain unexplained. D and trimming come from the DNA, and the V and J calls and clone size come from that table. For this sample there are about 150,000 clones; more than 75% appear just once. Of the sample, roughly 16% falls within the top ten clones.

Beyond this particular receptor, the publication reports: Scalp TCR repertoire analysis is complicated because resident alphabeta T cells in normal human skin are also sequenced, whereas mouse skin is dominated by gammadelta T cells. Compared with mice, TCR sequences shared between patients were less clear, possibly partly because of HLA diversity across the patient population. Higher clonality and more expanded CD8+ clones were observed in lesional scalp than in normal scalp, particularly in alopecia totalis/universalis, a finding suggestive of antigenic drive.

In the case of this clone: Its antigen is currently not known. Base quality data are lacking; no much larger clone is found one base away.

The time point label for this specimen denotes: baseline before oral tofacitinib. Lesional scalp punch biopsies and peripheral blood were collected from alopecia areata patients. PBMCs were isolated by density centrifugation and stained for CD3, CD4 and CD8, after which CD4+ and CD8+ T cells were sorted on a FACSAria. Sequenced material: CD8+ T cells sorted from blood, taken at week 0. The TCR comes from a human donor with alopecia areata.

The nucleotides are TGTGCCAGCAGTGTCCTCCGGGGCTACACCTTC. This yields the protein CASSVLRGYTF. The V gene is TRBV6-5 and the J gene is TRBJ1-2; confidence is insufficient to name the D gene. Sequences MNHEY (CDR1) and SVGAGI (CDR2) are obtained from the germline V gene. From the cysteine through the phenylalanine, the CDR3 covers 11 amino acids. Of the read, only the CDR3 DNA is kept; its 33 bases are in frame from base 1. Trimming removed 5 bases from V and 8 bases from J, leaving 9 bases between the germline ends.